This T cell receptor (beta chain) was found in a study of cytomegalovirus exposure and HLA in healthy donors. The donors were members of the validation cohort comprising some 120 subjects, separate from the roughly 680-subject first cohort. With respect to this clone: Its antigen is unidentified.

The protocol was immunoSEQ multiplex PCR, while the TCRdb copy is restricted to in-frame clones and leaves out a portion. The sample shows fewer than 400,000 clones, more than 80% of them seen only once. Findings and caveats of the study: Cytomegalovirus status was reportedly diagnosed by the classifier with high sensitivity and specificity.

The receptor was isolated from a woman under 30 in good health and CMV-seronegative. Source material: PBMCs.

CDR3 sequence reads: CASSQDQTIGWGNTIYF. The DNA of the CDR3 is TGCGCCAGCAGCCAAGATCAAACGATCGGGTGGGGAAACACCATATATTTT. This chain joins TRBV4-1 and TRBJ1-3; D not certain. The V gene's germline CDR1 is MGHRA and CDR2 YSYEKL. There are 17 residues in the CDR3. Deletions cut 0 bases from V and 4 bases from J, with 16 bases between.